What follows are 25 T cell receptor beta chains derived from one specimen sequenced in a study of blood T cell repertoires in COVID-19. Clones were read by immunoSEQ multiplex PCR, and TCRdb kept only the in-frame ones, dropping some. Among around 150,000 clones listed, 88% were seen once. Material: peripheral blood. The receptors come from a man aged 45-65 years with active or convalescent COVID-19.

V usage is TRBV11-2 and J usage is TRBJ2-5, with D possibly matching TRBD2 (5 bases). Trimming cost V 5 bases and J 5 bases, with 24 bases left between them. The CDR3 consists of 17 residues. Germline loops: CDR1 SGHAT, CDR2 FQNNGV. Here the CDR3 DNA reads TGTGCCAGCAGCCACGGCCCGTCGGCCGAGGGAGCGGAGACCCAGTACTTC. Amino acids: CASSHGPSAEGAETQYF. The complete variable domain, with remaining parts taken from reference TRBV11-2 and TRBJ2-5, reads EAGVAQSPRYKIIEKRQSVAFWCNPISGHATLYWYQQILGQGPKLLIQFQNNGVVDDSQLPKDRFSAERLKGVDSTLKIQPAKLEDSAVYLCASSHGPSAEGAETQYFGPGTRLLVL.

This clone occurred once. The chain couples TRBV5-8 to TRBJ2-7; 7 bases line up with TRBD2. Per germline, CDR1 SGHTS and CDR2 YDEGEE. With 3 bases clipped from V and 3 bases from J, the junction kept 6 bases outside the gene matches. This CDR3 contains 14 residues. The CDR3 protein is CASSSGGRGYEQYF. CDR3 nucleotides: TGTGCCAGCAGCTCTGGGGGGAGGGGCTACGAGCAGTACTTC.

The chain recombines TRBV27 with TRBJ2-1, with D perhaps matching TRBD1 (6 bases). Germline CDR1 is MNHEY and CDR2 is SMNVEV (reference sequence). V gave up 0 bases and J gave up 0 bases, with 6 bases separating them. This CDR3 comprises 15 residues. Here the CDR3 reads CASSLSGGSYNEQFF. The CDR3 nucleotides are TGTGCCAGCAGTTTATCAGGGGGCTCCTACAATGAGCAGTTCTTC.

This rearrangement joins TRBV6-5 to TRBJ1-2; TRBD1 matches 7 bases. The trim removed 4 bases at V and 2 bases at J, leaving 1 base unmatched. The CDR3 has 13 amino acids. Germline V gene lookup returns CDR1 MNHEY and CDR2 SVGAGI. CDR3 sequence reads: CASSWDSNYGYTF. As DNA, the CDR3 is TGTGCCAGCAGTTGGGACAGCAACTATGGCTACACCTTC.

The chain carries TRBV27 and TRBJ1-6; tentatively, D is TRBD1 (5 bases). The germline gives CDR1 MNHEY, CDR2 SMNVEV (reference sequence). Trimming pared 3 bases from V and 5 bases from J, leaving 14 bases between. The CDR3 spans 16 residues. As DNA, the CDR3 is TGTGCCAGCAGTTTTCTAGGGACGGGAGATAATTCACCCCTCCACTTT. This translates into CASSFLGTGDNSPLHF.

The rearrangement uses TRBV18 and TRBJ2-7; 11 bases line up with TRBD1. V shed 4 bases, J shed 6 bases, and the junction held 2 bases outside the gene matches. CDR1 and CDR2 from the germline V gene are KGHSH and LQKENI. The CDR3 length is 13 residues. The CDR3 reads CASSQGQGVEQYF. DNA of the CDR3: TGTGCCAGCTCACAGGGACAGGGGGTCGAGCAGTACTTC.

This chain joins TRBV15 and TRBJ2-2; TRBD1 aligns across 7 bases. With V trimmed by 5 bases and J by 0 bases, 3 bases remained unmatched. This CDR3 contains 15 residues. Germline V gene data show CDR1 as LNHNV and CDR2 as YYDKDF (reference sequence). The chain's CDR3 is CATSGQVTNTGELFF. The DNA for the CDR3 is TGTGCCACCAGCGGACAGGTCACGAACACCGGGGAGCTGTTTTTT.

V is TRBV28 and J is TRBJ1-2, with D unresolved. V lost 3 bases and J lost 8, with 22 bases in between. CDR3 length: 16 amino acids. Germline CDR1 MDHEN, CDR2 SYDVKM. Written as DNA, the CDR3 is TGTGCCAGCAGTTTCGAACCCGGTATCATCGGTTCGGGCTACACCTTC. Amino acids: CASSFEPGIIGSGYTF.

This rearrangement joins TRBV7-2 to TRBJ2-5, with 12 positions matching TRBD1. CDR1 is SGHTA, CDR2 FQGNSA, per germline. J was trimmed by 7 bases and V by 3 bases; bases with no gene match: 6. This CDR3 comprises 15 residues. The CDR3 DNA is TGTGCCAGCAGCTTCTCGGGACAGGGGGCGCCGACCCAGTACTTC. Translated, it gives CASSFSGQGAPTQYF.

The J gene is TRBJ2-2, the V gene TRBV27, with 7 bases aligning to TRBD1. J was trimmed by 3 bases and V by 8 bases; bases with no gene match: 6. CDR1 is MNHEY, CDR2 SMNVEV, per germline (reference sequence). The length of the CDR3 is 14 residues. The CDR3 DNA follows: TGTGCCAGCGGAGGCACAGGGGACACCGGGGAGCTGTTTTTT. Protein sequence: CASGGTGDTGELFF.

The chain joins TRBV5-1 to TRBJ1-6, with 9 bases lining up with TRBD1. This CDR3 has 16 residues. V was pared by 4 bases and J by 7 bases, with 9 bases of the junction left unmatched. The germline V gene has CDR1 SGHRS and CDR2 YFSETQ. CDR3 nucleotides: TGCGCCAGCAGCCCCCAGCCGGGACAGGGAAATTCACCCCTCCACTTT. Protein sequence: CASSPQPGQGNSPLHF.

This sequence joins TRBV7-8 and TRBJ1-5; TRBD1 is a possible D gene (6 bases). Germline V gene lookup returns CDR1 SGHVS and CDR2 FQNEAQ. V dropped 5 bases and J dropped 4 bases, with 21 bases sitting between them. This CDR3 spans 17 amino acids. The DNA for the CDR3 is TGTGCCAGCAGCCCGAAGCTAGCAGGGGCGATTAATCAGCCCCAGCATTTT. Protein sequence: CASSPKLAGAINQPQHF.

J is TRBJ1-5 and V is TRBV2, with 8 bases lining up with TRBD1. The CDR3 is 14 amino acids. Per germline, CDR1 SNHLY and CDR2 FYNNEI. The V gene end was trimmed by 2 bases and the J gene end by 6 bases; junction bases not matched to a gene: 3. The CDR3 is CASSEQGAVQPQHF. CDR3 sequence (DNA): TGTGCCAGCAGTGAACAGGGGGCAGTTCAGCCCCAGCATTTT.

The chain uses TRBV19 and TRBJ2-1; D not resolved. V was shortened by 6 bases and J by 3 bases, with 18 bases between the two germline ends. Germline V gene lookup returns CDR1 LNHDA and CDR2 SQIVND (reference sequence). The CDR3 covers 16 residues. The CDR3 loop reads CASSRPLGPDYNEQFF. CDR3 bases: TGTGCCAGTAGCCGTCCTCTAGGCCCAGACTACAATGAGCAGTTCTTC.

The count of this clone is one. The rearrangement links TRBV28 to TRBJ2-1; 12 nucleotides agree with TRBD2. The V segment lost 3 bases and the J segment 7 bases; nucleotides outside the gene matches: 1. The germline CDR1 and CDR2 sequences are MDHEN and SYDVKM. CDR3 length: 14 amino acids. Written as DNA, the CDR3 is TGTGCCAGCAGTTTGACTAGCGGGGGTAATGAGCAGTTCTTC. As protein: CASSLTSGGNEQFF.

In regard to this clone: Other nucleotide sequences from this sample produce the same CDR3. This rearrangement joins TRBV28 to TRBJ2-5; tentatively, D is TRBD1 (6 bases). There are 14 residues in the CDR3. Trimming removed 6 bases from V and 0 bases from J, with 11 bases in between. Germline V CDR1 and CDR2: MDHEN, SYDVKM. The CDR3 sequence: CASSPGTYQETQYF. Written as DNA, the CDR3 is TGTGCCAGCAGCCCGGGGACATACCAAGAGACCCAGTACTTC.

This clone was seen once. The CDR3 bases are TGTGCCAGCAGCTTAAGCACTAGCGAATACAATGAGCAGTTCTTC. Translation gives CASSLSTSEYNEQFF. The rearrangement joins TRBV7-3 to TRBJ2-1; 7 nucleotides agree with TRBD2. J was trimmed by 4 bases and V by 1 base; bases with no gene match: 4. CDR3 length: 15 residues. Germline values: CDR1 SGHTA, CDR2 FQGTGA.

CDR3 residues: CATSDSPKTASNEQFF. The DNA for the CDR3 is TGTGCCACCAGTGATTCACCTAAAACAGCTTCGAATGAGCAGTTCTTC. The rearrangement joins TRBV24-1 to TRBJ2-1; the D is unclear. V lost 2 bases to trimming and J lost 7 bases, with 17 bases between them. Per germline, CDR1 KGHDR and CDR2 SFDVKD. The CDR3 extends over 16 amino acids.

The rearrangement joins TRBV18 to TRBJ2-5, with D possibly being TRBD2 (6 bases). Per germline, CDR1 KGHSH and CDR2 LQKENI. This CDR3 comprises 15 residues. The ends were cut back, 0 bases at V and 2 bases at J, with 10 bases in the middle. CDR3 DNA sequence: TGTGCCAGCTCACCACCGGGAGGTTCACAAGAGACCCAGTACTTC. It codes for CASSPPGGSQETQYF.

This sequence joins TRBV5-1 and TRBJ2-5, with D tentatively TRBD1 (6 bases). From germline, CDR1 is SGHRS and CDR2 YFSETQ. The CDR3 runs 15 residues. V was cut by 4 bases and J by 5 bases, with 18 bases left in between. The CDR3 DNA reads TGCGCCAGCAGCCCACGGGACAAGCGACAGGAGACCCAGTACTTC. Amino acids: CASSPRDKRQETQYF.

The chain uses TRBV6-5 and TRBJ2-2; 7 nucleotides align to TRBD1. Germline V gene sequence: CDR1 MNHEY, CDR2 SVGAGI. V dropped 2 bases and J dropped 3; count of bases not matched to a gene: 3. CDR3 size: 15 residues. The CDR3 sequence is CASSYRGRDTGELFF. CDR3 sequence (DNA): TGTGCCAGCAGTTACAGGGGGCGAGACACCGGGGAGCTGTTTTTT.

This sequence joins TRBV10-2 and TRBJ1-1; TRBD1 agrees at 9 bases. CDR3 length: 14 residues. CDR1 WSHSY and CDR2 SAAADI come from the germline V gene. Unmatched junction bases numbered 3, after V lost 6 bases and J lost 1 base. The CDR3 DNA reads as TGCGCCAGCAGCGAACAGGGGGCGAACACTGAAGCTTTCTTT. It is translated as CASSEQGANTEAFF.

J is TRBJ1-5 and V is TRBV28; D perhaps matches TRBD1 (6 bases). V was shortened by 1 base and J by 8 bases, with 12 bases between the two germline ends. Germline-derived CDR1 and CDR2 are MDHEN and SYDVKM. The CDR3 extends over 14 amino acids. The CDR3 bases are TGTGCCAGCAGTTTATTACAGGGTGGTAAGCCCCAGCATTTT. This gives the protein CASSLLQGGKPQHF.

CDR3 in DNA: TGTGCCAGCAGTGAGAAAGGGACTAGCGTCAATGAGCAGTTCTTC. Translating it yields CASSEKGTSVNEQFF. V is TRBV2 and J is TRBJ2-1, with 10 bases identical to TRBD2. V dropped 3 bases and J dropped 6; count of bases not matched to a gene: 5. Looked up from germline, CDR1 is SNHLY and CDR2 is FYNNEI. The CDR3 has 15 amino acids. The entire variable domain, with the rest obtained from reference TRBV2 and TRBJ2-1, is as follows: EPEVTQTPSHQVTQMGQEVILRCVPISNHLYFYWYRQILGQKVEFLVSFYNNEISEKSEIFDDQFSVERPDGSNFTLKIRSTKLEDSAMYFCASSEKGTSVNEQFFGPGTRLTVL.

The chain joins TRBV7-3 to TRBJ1-2; no clear D. The germline V gene has CDR1 SGHTA and CDR2 FQGTGA. V dropped 2 bases and J dropped 3 bases, with 7 bases sitting between them. This CDR3 contains 13 residues. For the CDR3, the DNA is TGTGCCAGCAGCTTAGGGCCCGACTATGGCTACACCTTC. Its protein is CASSLGPDYGYTF.